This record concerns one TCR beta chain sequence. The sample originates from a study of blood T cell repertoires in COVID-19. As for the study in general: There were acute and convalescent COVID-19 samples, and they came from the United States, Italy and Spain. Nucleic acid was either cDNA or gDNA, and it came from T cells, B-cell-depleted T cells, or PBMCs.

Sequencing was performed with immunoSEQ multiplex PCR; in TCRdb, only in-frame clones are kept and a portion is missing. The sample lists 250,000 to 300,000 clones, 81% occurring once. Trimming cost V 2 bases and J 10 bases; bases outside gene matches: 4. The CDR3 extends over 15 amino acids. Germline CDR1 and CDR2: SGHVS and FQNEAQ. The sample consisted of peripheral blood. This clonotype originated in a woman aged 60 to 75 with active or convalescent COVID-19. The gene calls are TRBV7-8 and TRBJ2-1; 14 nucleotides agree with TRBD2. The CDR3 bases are TGTGCCAGCAGCTTAACGGGACTAGCGGGGGTCGAGCAGTTCTTC. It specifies CASSLTGLAGVEQFF. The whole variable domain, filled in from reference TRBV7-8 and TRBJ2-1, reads GAGVSQSPRYKVAKRGQDVALRCDPISGHVSLFWYQQALGQGPEFLTYFQNEAQLDKSGLPSDRFFAERPEGSVSTLKIQRTQQEDSAVYLCASSLTGLAGVEQFFGPGTRLTVL.